The rows below give T cell receptor beta chains drawn from one sample of a study of immune heterogeneity within non-small cell lung tumors. Using its own MiXCR run on the multiplex PCR reads, TCRdb lists one record per CDR3 protein. Among 4,000 to 5,500 distinct CDR3 sequences, around 24% were seen once, and the ten largest hold approximately 9.4%. The specimen sequenced was lung tumor tissue. Receptors were obtained from a man over 45 with non-small cell lung cancer. CDR3s include the opening cysteine and the closing phenylalanine or tryptophan. Each record gives: J gene, clone size, V gene, D gene, CDR3 DNA, CDR3 protein. A D gene is named only where the DNA matches it firmly. Clone sizes are shown as how often the clone was seen (once, few, many) or a class if it is expanded.

>TRBJ1-4|many|TRBV30|.
TGTGCCTGGAGTGCGCTCGACAGTGCGGATGAAAAACTGTTTTTT
CAWSALDSADEKLFF
>TRBJ2-2|medium-sized|TRBV12-3/TRBV12-4|TRBD1
TGTGCCAGCATTCCTTCCCCCAGACAGGGTAACACCGGGGAGCTGTTTTTT
CASIPSPRQGNTGELFF
>TRBJ2-5|medium-sized|TRBV20-1|TRBD2
TGCAGTGCTTCCGGGACTAGCGGGATCCAAGAGACCCAGTACTTC
CSASGTSGIQETQYF
>TRBJ1-2|medium-sized|TRBV20-1|.
TGCAGTGCTAGGGAGGACGTCTTGGATGGCTACACCTTC
CSAREDVLDGYTF
>TRBJ1-2|medium-sized|TRBV5-1|TRBD1
TGCGCCAGCAGCTTGGCCAATTCCGGGACAGGGCGTAACTATGGCTACACCTTC
CASSLANSGTGRNYGYTF
>TRBJ1-5|medium-sized|TRBV6-5|.
TGTGCCAGCAGTTACTCGGCCAGCAATCAGCCCCAGCATTTT
CASSYSASNQPQHF
>TRBJ1-5|medium-sized|TRBV6-1|.
TGTGCCAGCAGCGAGGCCTGGGGGCTCAATCAGCCCCAGCATTTT
CASSEAWGLNQPQHF
>TRBJ2-1|medium-sized|TRBV28|TRBD2
TGTGCCAGCAGCCCTGGGACTAGCGGGAGGGGCAATGAGCAGTTCTTC
CASSPGTSGRGNEQFF
>TRBJ2-3|medium-sized|TRBV9|.
TGTGCCAGCAGCGTACAGGGACCAGATACGCAGTATTTT
CASSVQGPDTQYF
>TRBJ1-2|medium-sized|TRBV19|.
TGTGCCAGTTACAGGGCTGGCAATGGCTACACCTTC
CASYRAGNGYTF
>TRBJ2-7|medium-sized|TRBV25-1|TRBD2
TGTGCCAGCAGTGAAGCGGGAGTGGATGGCGAGCAGTACTTC
CASSEAGVDGEQYF
>TRBJ2-2|medium-sized|TRBV19|.
TGTGCCAGTAGCTGGGGGTCCGGGGAGCTGTTTTTT
CASSWGSGELFF
>TRBJ1-1|medium-sized|TRBV6-4|.
TGTGCAAAAGACGGGGGGGGCACTGAAGCTTTCTTT
CAKDGGGTEAFF
>TRBJ1-5|medium-sized|TRBV7-9|.
TGTGCCAGCAGTTATGGTAGCAATCAGCCCCAGCATTTT
CASSYGSNQPQHF
>TRBJ1-6|medium-sized|TRBV28|.
TGTGCCAGCAACTCGGGGTTGTCCAGCTATAATTCACCCCTCCACTTT
CASNSGLSSYNSPLHF
>TRBJ2-3|few|TRBV20-1|.
TGCAGTGCTAGAGTGCCAGGGGAGACAGATACGCAGTATTTT
CSARVPGETDTQYF